This passage covers 32 T cell receptor beta chains from one sample sequenced in a study of OX40 agonist ivuxolimab in advanced cancers. Generated by immunoSEQ multiplex PCR, the TCRdb table keeps only in-frame clones and is missing some. In the table there are about 61,000 clones, about 90% of which are singletons. The source was CD4+ or CD8+ T cells sorted from blood, collected in a trial of the OX40 agonist ivuxolimab. These receptors were obtained from an adult with an advanced solid tumor such as melanoma, head and neck, liver or kidney cancer.

This rearrangement joins TRBV25-1 to TRBJ1-4, with D possibly matching TRBD1 (5 bases). Deletions cut 3 bases from V and 6 bases from J, with 11 bases between. Germline CDR1 and CDR2: MGHDK and SYGVNS. There are 14 residues in the CDR3. The CDR3 spells CASSEGDRYEKLFF. Written as DNA, the CDR3 is TGTGCCAGCAGTGAGGGGGACCGGTATGAAAAACTGTTTTTT.

This chain uses TRBV6-6 with TRBJ2-3, with TRBD1 identical over 7 bases. V lost 7 bases, J lost 5 bases, and 15 bases stayed unmatched. The CDR3 length is 16 residues. CDR1 and CDR2 (germline): MNHNY, SVGAGI (reference sequence). The CDR3, as DNA: TGTGCCAGCAAGCCTCGAAAGGGGGCTGGAGGAGATACGCAGTATTTT. It specifies CASKPRKGAGGDTQYF.

This clone has just a few counts. The chain combines TRBV6-1 with TRBJ1-1, with 8 bases aligning to TRBD1. The germline V gene encodes CDR1 MNHNS and CDR2 SASEGT. After removal of 9 bases from V and 2 bases from J, the junction contained 5 bases not matched to a gene. CDR3 length: 13 amino acids. CDR3 region: CASEDRVNTEAFF. CDR3 bases: TGTGCCAGTGAGGACAGGGTCAACACTGAAGCTTTCTTT.

A note on this clone: Relative to the germline gene, one junction end is altered; a read error may explain this. Additional DNA sequences in this sample encode the identical CDR3. The chain carries TRBV7-9 and TRBJ2-2; perhaps TRBD2 as D (7 bases). Germline V gene data show CDR1 as SEHNR and CDR2 as FQNEAQ (reference sequence). CDR3 length: 15 residues. Here the CDR3 reads CASSPVAGATGELFF. In DNA form, the CDR3 reads TGTGCCAGCAGCCCGGTTGCGGGGGCGACCGGAGAGCTGTTTTTT. Full variable domain (remainder filled in from reference TRBV7-9 and TRBJ2-2): DTGVSQNPRHKITKRGQNVTFRCDPISEHNRLYWYRQTLGQGPEFLTYFQNEAQLEKSRLLSDRFSAERPKGSFSTLEIQRTEQGDSAMYLCASSPVAGATGELFFGEGSRLTVL.

The chain recombines TRBV29-1 with TRBJ1-1, with D possibly matching TRBD1 (5 bases). Germline CDR1 reads SQVTM; CDR2 reads ANQGSEA. V was trimmed by 6 bases and J by 10 bases, leaving 15 bases between them. This CDR3 spans 11 amino acids. This CDR3 reads CSVVVGGGAFF. The CDR3 DNA sequence: TGCAGCGTCGTGGTCGGGGGAGGAGCTTTCTTT.

The CDR3 reads CASSYSAGAHNEQFF. CDR3 nucleotides: TGTGCCAGCAGTTACTCGGCGGGGGCTCACAATGAGCAGTTCTTC. This chain uses TRBV6-5 with TRBJ2-1; maybe TRBD2 (7 bases). The CDR3 is 15 residues long. The V gene's germline CDR1 is MNHEY and CDR2 SVGAGI. The V gene lost 0 bases and the J gene lost 5 bases, with 11 bases spanning the gap.

The chain is built from TRBV14 and TRBJ1-2; tentatively, D is TRBD1 (5 bases). Germline CDR1 SGHDN, CDR2 FVKESK. The CDR3 covers 16 residues. The V gene lost 4 bases and the J gene lost 7 bases, with 22 bases spanning the gap. CDR3 coding DNA: TGTGCCAGCAGCCCTATCCTTCGGGGGGATATTTCTGGCTACACCTTC. It translates to CASSPILRGDISGYTF.

This clone turned up a few times. The chain is built from TRBV19 and TRBJ1-1; D is uncertain. With 4 bases removed from V and 1 base from J, the gap between germline ends came to 13 bases. CDR3 length: 15 residues. Germline CDR1 is LNHDA and CDR2 is SQIVND (reference sequence). The CDR3 here is CASSSRSLGNTEAFF. The DNA for the CDR3 is TGTGCCAGTAGTAGCCGTAGCTTGGGGAACACTGAAGCTTTCTTT.

The chain has TRBV19 and TRBJ1-1; D remains unclear. The germline V and J ends were trimmed by 0 bases and 0 bases, with 8 bases remaining between them. From germline, CDR1 is LNHDA and CDR2 SQIVND (reference sequence). This CDR3 comprises 15 residues. CDR3 in amino acids: CASSIDSRVNTEAFF. The CDR3 coding sequence is TGTGCCAGTAGTATAGATTCTCGAGTGAACACTGAAGCTTTCTTT.

The chain combines TRBV9 with TRBJ1-2; 9 bases agree with TRBD1. The germline CDR1 and CDR2 sequences are SGDLS and YYNGEE. With V trimmed by 0 bases and J by 5 bases, 8 bases remained unmatched. The CDR3 runs to 16 residues. CDR3 coding DNA: TGTGCCAGCAGCGTAGGCTGGGGACAGGGACTATATGGCTACACCTTC. Amino acid sequence: CASSVGWGQGLYGYTF.

The chain is built from TRBV6-5 and TRBJ1-2; 8 nucleotides match TRBD1. Germline assignment: CDR1 MNHEY and CDR2 SVGAGI. The CDR3 loop spans 15 amino acids. Unmatched junction bases numbered 6, after V lost 6 bases and J lost 0 bases. The CDR3 spells CASSPTGVSNYGYTF. The CDR3 bases are TGTGCCAGCAGCCCGACAGGGGTCTCTAACTATGGCTACACCTTC.

The genes are TRBV4-2 and TRBJ1-5; D is perhaps TRBD1 (5 bases). The CDR3 loop spans 18 amino acids. Trimming removed 0 bases from V and 3 bases from J, with 18 bases in between. Germline loops: CDR1 LGHNA, CDR2 YNFKEQ. The CDR3 reads CASSQDGQAGAPNQPQHF. DNA of the CDR3: TGTGCCAGCAGCCAAGATGGGCAGGCCGGGGCGCCCAATCAGCCCCAGCATTTT.

The rearrangement joins TRBV4-1 to TRBJ2-7; a weak D match, TRBD2 (6 bases). Germline values: CDR1 MGHRA, CDR2 YSYEKL. V was cut by 1 base and J by 1 base, with 14 bases left in between. The CDR3 is 16 amino acids. The CDR3 spells CASSQALAGRSYEQYF. In DNA, the CDR3 is TGCGCCAGCAGCCAAGCTCTGGCGGGGAGATCCTACGAGCAGTACTTC.

The V gene is TRBV13, the J gene TRBJ1-2, with TRBD1 as a possible D gene (5 bases). The CDR3 consists of 14 residues. Trimming cost V 7 bases and J 8 bases, with 20 bases left between them. Looked up from germline, CDR1 is PRHDT and CDR2 is FYEKMQ (reference sequence). As DNA, the CDR3 is TGTGCCAGCACACCTTGGGGCAGGGTTCGAGGCTACACCTTC. Its protein product is CASTPWGRVRGYTF.

The chain employs TRBV5-5 and TRBJ1-2; 10 bases fit TRBD1. CDR3 length: 13 amino acids. V shed 4 bases, J shed 7 bases, and the junction held 4 bases outside the gene matches. The germline V gene has CDR1 SGHKS and CDR2 YYEKEE (reference sequence). CDR3 coding DNA: TGTGCCAGCAGCGGGACAGGGGCTTCTGGCTACACCTTC. Protein sequence: CASSGTGASGYTF.

This CDR3 is CATAGSGSTGELFF. The CDR3 DNA reads TGTGCCACCGCGGGCTCCGGTAGCACCGGGGAGCTGTTTTTT. The V and J genes are TRBV15 and TRBJ2-2; D may be TRBD2 (5 bases). The CDR3 is made up of 14 amino acids. Germline V lookup: CDR1 LNHNV, CDR2 YYDKDF (reference sequence). Trimming left V 8 bases short and J 4 bases short, with 14 bases between.

This clone was detected only a few times. The V gene is TRBV10-1, the J gene TRBJ2-7, with 7 bases that match TRBD2. J was trimmed by 5 bases and V by 6 bases; bases with no gene match: 10. The CDR3 totals 14 residues. Germline values: CDR1 WNHNN, CDR2 SYGVQD (reference sequence). CDR3 sequence: CASSLSAGSDEQYF. As DNA, the CDR3 is TGCGCCAGCAGCCTCTCAGCGGGGAGCGACGAGCAGTACTTC.

The V call is TRBV10-3, the J call TRBJ1-4; the D is unclear. The V end lost 8 bases, the J end lost 3 bases, and 13 bases lay between the germline ends. Germline loops: CDR1 ENHRY, CDR2 SYGVKD. The CDR3 runs to 14 residues. CDR3 region: CAIGGSSSNEKLFF. The CDR3, as DNA: TGTGCCATCGGAGGCAGCAGTTCTAATGAAAAACTGTTTTTT.

The chain joins TRBV5-5 to TRBJ2-2; 9 positions match TRBD1. CDR3 length equals 18 residues. Looked up from germline, CDR1 is SGHKS and CDR2 is YYEKEE (reference sequence). J gave up 4 bases and V 7 bases, and 17 bases lay outside the gene matches. CDR3 bases: TGTGCCAGCGAATTTCAACCCTCGGGACAGGGAGTCACCGGGGAGCTGTTTTTT. The encoded protein is CASEFQPSGQGVTGELFF. Looking up the rest from reference TRBV5-5 and TRBJ2-2 gives the full variable domain: DAGVTQSPTHLIKTRGQQVTLRCSPISGHKSVSWYQQVLGQGPQFIFQYYEKEERGRGNFPDRFSARQFPNYSSELNVNALLLGDSALYLCASEFQPSGQGVTGELFFGEGSRLTVL.

The rearrangement joins TRBV27 to TRBJ1-2, with D possibly TRBD1 on 6 matching bases. This CDR3 region has 15 residues. The germline CDR1 and CDR2 sequences are MNHEY and SMNVEV (reference sequence). Trimming cost V 3 bases and J 2 bases, with 13 bases left between them. The CDR3 DNA sequence: TGTGCCAGCAGTTTTGGTGCAACAGGGAACTATGGCTACACCTTC. Translation: CASSFGATGNYGYTF.

This sequence joins TRBV19 and TRBJ1-6, with TRBD1 identical over 8 bases. With 6 bases clipped from V and 0 bases from J, the junction kept 13 bases outside the gene matches. This CDR3 contains 19 residues. Germline assignment: CDR1 LNHDA and CDR2 SQIVND (reference sequence). The CDR3 protein is CASSLLTGTGASYNSPLHF. The DNA for the CDR3 is TGTGCCAGTAGCCTTCTAACCGGGACAGGCGCCTCCTATAATTCACCCCTCCACTTT.

The chain is built from TRBV7-2 and TRBJ2-1; D may be TRBD1 or TRBD2 (5 bases each). The V and J ends lost 5 bases and 9 bases respectively, with 20 bases between them. Germline assignment: CDR1 SGHTA and CDR2 FQGNSA. The CDR3 has 15 residues. The DNA of the CDR3 is TGTGCCAGCAGCCAGGGTAATGGACTTAGACTTGAGCAGTTCTTC. Translating gives CASSQGNGLRLEQFF. Using reference TRBV7-2 and TRBJ2-1 for the parts outside the CDR3, the full variable domain is GAGVSQSPSNKVTEKGKDVELRCDPISGHTALYWYRQSLGQGLEFLIYFQGNSAPDKSGLPSDRFSAERTGGSVSTLTIQRTQQEDSAVYLCASSQGNGLRLEQFFGPGTRLTVL.

The chain carries TRBV29-1 and TRBJ2-1, with 12 bases that match TRBD2. Germline assignment: CDR1 SQVTM and CDR2 ANQGSEA. There are 14 residues in the CDR3. J lost 4 bases, V lost 5 bases, and 3 bases had no gene match. The DNA for the CDR3 is TGCAGCGTTTGGACTAGCGGGGTTTACAATGAGCAGTTCTTC. This sequence encodes CSVWTSGVYNEQFF.

This clone was seen only once. The chain employs TRBV10-2 and TRBJ2-7; TRBD1 matches at 10 bases. CDR1 is WSHSY, CDR2 SAAADI, per germline. V lost 6 bases, J lost 0 bases, and 20 bases stayed unmatched. The CDR3 spans 20 residues. The CDR3 coding sequence is TGCGCCAGCAGCGGACTATTCGCGGGACAGGGGATCGGAAGCTCCTACGAGCAGTACTTC. This translates into CASSGLFAGQGIGSSYEQYF.

The gene calls are TRBV5-6 and TRBJ1-3, with D hard to call. Trimming took 2 bases from V and 0 from J, leaving 9 bases between them. Germline CDR1 SGHDT, CDR2 YYEEEE. The CDR3 loop spans 15 amino acids. CDR3 in amino acids: CASSFVRASGNTIYF. CDR3 sequence (DNA): TGTGCCAGCAGCTTCGTACGAGCCTCTGGAAACACCATATATTTT.

This chain connects TRBV5-4 to TRBJ2-5; no clear D gene. The V end was cut by 2 bases, the J end by 0 bases, with 8 bases between. CDR3 length: 14 residues. CDR1 is SGHNT, CDR2 YYREEE, per germline (reference sequence). The DNA for the CDR3 is TGTGCCAGCAGCTTCCTCCCGAACCAAGAGACCCAGTACTTC. Protein sequence: CASSFLPNQETQYF.

The chain combines TRBV5-1 with TRBJ2-7; 12 nucleotides align to TRBD1. V lost 4 bases and J lost 7; bases outside the gene matches: 3. This CDR3 has 13 residues. Germline V gives CDR1 SGHRS, CDR2 YFSETQ. CDR3 DNA: TGCGCCAGCAGCGAGGGACAGGGGGCTGAGCAGTACTTC. It is translated as CASSEGQGAEQYF. Based on the CDR3 plus reference TRBV5-1 and TRBJ2-7, the full variable domain is KAGVTQTPRYLIKTRGQQVTLSCSPISGHRSVSWYQQTPGQGLQFLFEYFSETQRNKGNFPGRFSGRQFSNSRSEMNVSTLELGDSALYLCASSEGQGAEQYFGPGTRLTVT.

This chain connects TRBV19 to TRBJ1-1; D unresolved. CDR1 is LNHDA and CDR2 is SQIVND in the germline V gene (reference sequence). CDR3 size: 15 residues. The V end lost 1 base, the J end lost 2 bases, and 11 bases lay between the germline ends. The CDR3 loop is CASSIGRQFNTEAFF. The CDR3 DNA follows: TGTGCCAGTAGTATAGGTAGGCAGTTTAACACTGAAGCTTTCTTT.

The count of this clone is one. This sequence joins TRBV27 and TRBJ1-5; D is undetermined. The CDR3 sequence is 14 residues long. Germline V CDR1 and CDR2: MNHEY, SMNVEV (reference sequence). V gave up 6 bases and J gave up 0 bases, with 9 bases separating them. CDR3 amino acids: CASRTSYSNQPQHF. The DNA of the CDR3 is TGTGCCAGCAGGACATCCTATAGCAATCAGCCCCAGCATTTT.

The chain has TRBV10-1 and TRBJ2-5; D unclear. The DNA matches TRBJ2-7 better at its end, which makes the J call doubtful. CDR3 length equals 10 residues. Per germline, CDR1 WNHNN and CDR2 SYGVQD (reference sequence). The chain's CDR3 is CARTSYEQYF. In DNA, the CDR3 is TGCGCCAGGACATCCTACGAGCAGTACTTC.

J is TRBJ1-1 and V is TRBV10-3; TRBD1 is a possible D gene (5 bases). The germline V and J ends were trimmed by 0 bases and 1 base, with 9 bases remaining between them. The CDR3 has 15 residues. CDR1 and CDR2 from the germline V gene are ENHRY and SYGVKD. The CDR3 DNA sequence: TGTGCCATCAGTGAGTCGGGCAGGGCGAACACTGAAGCTTTCTTT. This translates into CAISESGRANTEAFF.

This sequence joins TRBV25-1 and TRBJ1-4; D gene uncertain. Germline CDR1 and CDR2: MGHDK and SYGVNS. V shed 4 bases and J shed 8 bases, with 14 bases lying between them. This CDR3 region has 14 residues. CDR3 bases: TGTGCCAGCAGTGTTCACACTCTGGGCGAAAAACTGTTTTTT. Protein product: CASSVHTLGEKLFF.